These 10 T cell receptor beta chains originate from one sample sequenced in a study of blood T cells in healthy people across ages. A J-beta primer mix and a sample-barcoded 5' primer were used in a second PCR of roughly 7 to 12 cycles. MiXCR, run by TCRdb on the 5' RACE reads, gives a single entry per CDR3 protein. The table includes fewer than 800,000 distinct CDR3 sequences, around a fifth detected once. Material: blood. The source is a man between 65 and 79 years old in good health.

Of note for this clonotype: This may be a read error: a much more frequent sequence differs by one nucleotide. The chain couples TRBV12-3 or TRBV12-4 to TRBJ2-7; TRBD2 matches 11 bases. The CDR3 runs to 13 residues. The CDR3 region is CAGSGTSGYEQYF. The CDR3 DNA reads TGTGCCGGCAGCGGGACTAGCGGCTACGAGCAGTACTTC.

Worth noting for this clonotype: One end of the junction does not line up with germline, which may come from a read error. The chain joins TRBV2 to TRBJ2-7; TRBD1 aligns across 7 bases. CDR1 SNHLY and CDR2 FYNNEI come from the germline V gene. The CDR3 contains 14 residues. This CDR3 is CASRDSGRGGEQCF. The CDR3 nucleotides read TGTGCCAGCAGGGACTCTGGCCGAGGGGGCGAGCAGTGCTTC.

This clonotype was observed at least ten times. The junction departs from germline at one end; a sequencing error may be responsible. The V gene is TRBV3-1, the J gene TRBJ2-2; 10 positions agree with TRBD2. The V gene's germline CDR1 is LGHDT and CDR2 YNNKEL (reference sequence). The CDR3 is 17 amino acids. The CDR3 loop reads CASRQASSGRATGELFF. The CDR3 nucleotides read TGTGCCAGCAGACAAGCCTCCAGCGGGAGGGCCACCGGGGAGCTGTTTTTT.

The genes are TRBV20-1 and TRBJ2-5; TRBD2 agrees at 7 bases. This CDR3 is 13 amino acids long. CDR1 and CDR2 from the germline V gene are DFQATT and SNEGSKA (reference sequence). J gave up 2 bases and V 4 bases, and 4 bases lay outside the gene matches. As DNA, the CDR3 is TGCAGTGCTAATTTACTAGCGCAAGAGACCCAGTACTTC. It codes for CSANLLAQETQYF.

This clonotype turned up a few times. This chain connects TRBV5-1 to TRBJ2-2; no clear D gene. V dropped 0 bases and J dropped 4 bases, with 13 bases sitting between them. Germline lookup yields CDR1 SGHRS and CDR2 YFSETQ. This CDR3 is 16 amino acids long. The CDR3 here is CASSLAELAGTGELFF. CDR3 DNA sequence: TGCGCCAGCAGCTTGGCCGAGTTAGCCGGCACCGGGGAGCTGTTTTTT.

The chain couples TRBV6-6 to TRBJ2-7; D gene unclear. CDR3 size: 14 residues. Germline V gives CDR1 MNHNY, CDR2 SVGAGI (reference sequence). Deletions cut 2 bases from V and 3 bases from J, with 11 bases between. The CDR3 protein is CASSYVPENYEQYF. DNA for the CDR3: TGTGCCAGCAGTTACGTTCCAGAGAACTACGAGCAGTACTTC.

The chain links TRBV6-2 or TRBV6-3 to TRBJ1-1; D unclear. Germline lookup yields CDR1 MNHEY and CDR2 SVGEGT. Trimming shortened V by 0 bases and J by 4 bases, and 12 bases separated the two germline ends. There are 15 residues in the CDR3. The CDR3 DNA reads as TGTGCCAGCAGTTACTCATACGGGAAGGGCACTGAAGCTTTCTTT. Translated: CASSYSYGKGTEAFF.

The chain links TRBV6-1 to TRBJ2-7; 13 nucleotides agree with TRBD2. V gave up 2 bases and J gave up 4 bases; unmatched junction bases: 5. Germline V gene lookup returns CDR1 MNHNS and CDR2 SASEGT. This CDR3 has 16 residues. In DNA, the CDR3 is TGTGCCAGCAGTGAACTACTAGCGGGAGGGCCATACGAGCAGTACTTC. It translates to CASSELLAGGPYEQYF.

The V and J genes are TRBV14 and TRBJ1-6, with TRBD1 as a possible D gene (6 bases). Germline assignment: CDR1 SGHDN and CDR2 FVKESK. V lost 2 bases, J lost 9 bases, and 8 bases lay in between. The length of the CDR3 is 13 residues. The CDR3 reads CASSQNRASPLHF. The CDR3, as DNA: TGTGCCAGCAGCCAAAACAGGGCTTCACCCCTCCACTTT.

V and J are TRBV6-6 and TRBJ2-7; TRBD2 matches at 8 bases. The CDR3 covers 14 residues. Trimming removed 6 bases from V and 4 bases from J; junction bases left unmatched: 8. Germline CDR1 reads MNHNY; CDR2 reads SVGAGI (reference sequence). DNA of the CDR3: TGTGCCAGCAGAATAGCGGGGACCCAGTACGAGCAGTACTTC. It encodes CASRIAGTQYEQYF.